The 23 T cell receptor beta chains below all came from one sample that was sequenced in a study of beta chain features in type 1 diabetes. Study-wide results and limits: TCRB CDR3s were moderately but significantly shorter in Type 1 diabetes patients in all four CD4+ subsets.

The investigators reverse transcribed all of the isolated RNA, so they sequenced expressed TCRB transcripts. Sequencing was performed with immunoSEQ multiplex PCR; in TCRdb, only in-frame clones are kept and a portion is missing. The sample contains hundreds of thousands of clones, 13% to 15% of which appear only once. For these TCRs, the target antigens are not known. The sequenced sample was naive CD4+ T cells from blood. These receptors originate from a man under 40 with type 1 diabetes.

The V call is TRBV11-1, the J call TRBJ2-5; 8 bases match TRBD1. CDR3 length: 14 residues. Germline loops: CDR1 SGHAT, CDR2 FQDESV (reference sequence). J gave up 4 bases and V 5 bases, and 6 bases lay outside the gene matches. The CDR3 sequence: CASSHGQGGETQYF. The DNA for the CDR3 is TGTGCCAGCAGCCACGGACAGGGAGGAGAGACCCAGTACTTC.

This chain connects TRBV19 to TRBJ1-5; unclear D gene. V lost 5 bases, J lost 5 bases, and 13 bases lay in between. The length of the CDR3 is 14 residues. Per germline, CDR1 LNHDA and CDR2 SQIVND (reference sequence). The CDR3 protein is CASSRYGGDQPQHF. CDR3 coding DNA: TGTGCCAGTAGTCGTTATGGCGGCGATCAGCCCCAGCATTTT.

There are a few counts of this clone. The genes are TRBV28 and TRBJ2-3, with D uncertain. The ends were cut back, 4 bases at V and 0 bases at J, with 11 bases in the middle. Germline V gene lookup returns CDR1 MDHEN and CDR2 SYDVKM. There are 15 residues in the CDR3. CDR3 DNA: TGTGCCAGCAGTTCGGCAGGAATTAGCACAGATACGCAGTATTTT. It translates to CASSSAGISTDTQYF.

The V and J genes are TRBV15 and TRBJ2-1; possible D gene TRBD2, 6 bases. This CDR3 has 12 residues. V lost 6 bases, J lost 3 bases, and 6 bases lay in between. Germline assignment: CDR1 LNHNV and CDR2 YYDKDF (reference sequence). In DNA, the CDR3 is TGTGCCACCAGGCGGGACTACAATGAGCAGTTCTTC. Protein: CATRRDYNEQFF.

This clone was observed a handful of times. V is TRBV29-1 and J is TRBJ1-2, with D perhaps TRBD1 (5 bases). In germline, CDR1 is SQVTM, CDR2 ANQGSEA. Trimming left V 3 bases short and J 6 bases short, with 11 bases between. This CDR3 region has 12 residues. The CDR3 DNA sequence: TGCAGCGTTGATCCGCAGGGTCATGGCTACACCTTC. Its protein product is CSVDPQGHGYTF.

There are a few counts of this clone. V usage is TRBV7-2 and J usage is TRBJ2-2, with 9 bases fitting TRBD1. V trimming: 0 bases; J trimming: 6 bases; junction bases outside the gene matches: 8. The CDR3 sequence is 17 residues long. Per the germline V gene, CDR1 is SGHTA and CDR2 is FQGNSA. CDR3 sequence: CASSLALDRGLAGELFF. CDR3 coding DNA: TGTGCCAGCAGCTTAGCTTTGGACAGGGGACTCGCCGGGGAGCTGTTTTTT.

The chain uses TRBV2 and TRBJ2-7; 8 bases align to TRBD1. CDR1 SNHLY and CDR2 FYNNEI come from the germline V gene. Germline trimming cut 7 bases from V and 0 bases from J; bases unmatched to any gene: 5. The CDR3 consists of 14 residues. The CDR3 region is CASTRQGNSYEQYF. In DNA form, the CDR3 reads TGTGCCAGCACCCGACAGGGGAACTCCTACGAGCAGTACTTC.

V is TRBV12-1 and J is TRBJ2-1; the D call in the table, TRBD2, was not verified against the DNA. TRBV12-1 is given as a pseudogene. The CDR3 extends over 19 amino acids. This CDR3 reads CASSQPRTSGRKNDNEQFF. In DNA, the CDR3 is TGTGCCAGCAGCCAACCTAGGACTAGCGGCCGCAAAAACGACAATGAGCAGTTCTTC.

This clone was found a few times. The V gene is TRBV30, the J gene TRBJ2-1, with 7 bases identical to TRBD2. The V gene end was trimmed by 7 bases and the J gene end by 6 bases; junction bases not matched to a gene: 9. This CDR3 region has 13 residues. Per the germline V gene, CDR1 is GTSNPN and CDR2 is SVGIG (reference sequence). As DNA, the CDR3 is TGTGCCTTCACCGGACTAGGGTCCAATGAGCAGTTCTTC. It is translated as CAFTGLGSNEQFF.

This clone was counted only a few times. The CDR3, as DNA: TGTGCCACCCTACAGGGGGAGAATCAGCCCCAGCATTTT. Its translation is CATLQGENQPQHF. The chain carries TRBV10-3 and TRBJ1-5; 8 bases map to TRBD1. The V segment lost 10 bases and the J segment 4 bases; nucleotides outside the gene matches: 6. This CDR3 comprises 13 residues. The germline CDR1 and CDR2 sequences are ENHRY and SYGVKD.

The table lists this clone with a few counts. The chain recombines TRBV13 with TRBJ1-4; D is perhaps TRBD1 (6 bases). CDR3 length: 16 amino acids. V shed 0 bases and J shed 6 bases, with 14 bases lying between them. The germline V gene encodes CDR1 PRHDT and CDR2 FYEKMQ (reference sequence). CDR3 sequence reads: CASSLGALGQDEKLFF. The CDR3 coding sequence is TGTGCCAGCAGCTTAGGGGCCCTGGGACAAGATGAAAAACTGTTTTTT.

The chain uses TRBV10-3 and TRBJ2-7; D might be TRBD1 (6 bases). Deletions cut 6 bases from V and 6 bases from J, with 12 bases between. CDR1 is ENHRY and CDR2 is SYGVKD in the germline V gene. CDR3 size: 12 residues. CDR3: CAIRDTGSEQYF. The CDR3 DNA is TGTGCCATCAGAGACACAGGGTCCGAGCAGTACTTC.

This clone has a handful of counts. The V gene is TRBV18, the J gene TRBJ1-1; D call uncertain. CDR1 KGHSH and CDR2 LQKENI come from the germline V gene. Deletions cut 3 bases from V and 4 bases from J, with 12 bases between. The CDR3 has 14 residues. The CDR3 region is CASSPTVEGTEAFF. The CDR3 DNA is TGTGCCAGCTCACCGACGGTGGAGGGCACTGAAGCTTTCTTT.

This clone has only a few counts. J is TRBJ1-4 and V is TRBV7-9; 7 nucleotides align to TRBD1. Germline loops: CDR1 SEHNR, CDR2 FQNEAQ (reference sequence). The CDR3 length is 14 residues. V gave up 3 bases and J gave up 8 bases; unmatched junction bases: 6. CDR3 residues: CASSFQGVAEKLFF. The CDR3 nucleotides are TGTGCCAGCAGCTTTCAGGGGGTCGCGGAAAAACTGTTTTTT. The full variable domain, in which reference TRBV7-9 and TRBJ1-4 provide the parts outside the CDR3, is DTGVSQNPRHKITKRGQNVTFRCDPISEHNRLYWYRQTLGQGPEFLTYFQNEAQLEKSRLLSDRFSAERPKGSFSTLEIQRTEQGDSAMYLCASSFQGVAEKLFFGSGTQLSVL.

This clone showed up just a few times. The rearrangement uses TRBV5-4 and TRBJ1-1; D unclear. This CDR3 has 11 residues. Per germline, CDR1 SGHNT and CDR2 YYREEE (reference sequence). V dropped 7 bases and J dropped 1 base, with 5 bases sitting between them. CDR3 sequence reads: CASGRNTEAFF. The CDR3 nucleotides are TGTGCCAGCGGCCGGAACACTGAAGCTTTCTTT.

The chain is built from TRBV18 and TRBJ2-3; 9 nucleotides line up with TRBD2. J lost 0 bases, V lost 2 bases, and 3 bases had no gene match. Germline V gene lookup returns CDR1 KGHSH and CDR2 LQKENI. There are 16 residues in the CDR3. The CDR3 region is CASSPTLAGSTDTQYF. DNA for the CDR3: TGTGCCAGCTCACCAACTCTAGCGGGGAGCACAGATACGCAGTATTTT.

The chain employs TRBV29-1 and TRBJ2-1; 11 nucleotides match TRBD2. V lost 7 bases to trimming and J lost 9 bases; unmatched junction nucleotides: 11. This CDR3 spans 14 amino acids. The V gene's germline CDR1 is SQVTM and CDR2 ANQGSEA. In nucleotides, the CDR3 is TGCAGCGCGGGTCGGCTAGCGGGAGGTGGTGAGCAGTTCTTC. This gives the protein CSAGRLAGGGEQFF.

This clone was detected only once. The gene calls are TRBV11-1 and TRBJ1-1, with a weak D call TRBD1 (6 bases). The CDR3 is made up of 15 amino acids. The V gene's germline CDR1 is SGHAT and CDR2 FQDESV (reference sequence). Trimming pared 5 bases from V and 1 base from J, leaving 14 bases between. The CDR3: CASSRGGGPNTEAFF. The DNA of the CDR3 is TGTGCCAGCAGCCGGGGCGGGGGCCCGAACACTGAAGCTTTCTTT.

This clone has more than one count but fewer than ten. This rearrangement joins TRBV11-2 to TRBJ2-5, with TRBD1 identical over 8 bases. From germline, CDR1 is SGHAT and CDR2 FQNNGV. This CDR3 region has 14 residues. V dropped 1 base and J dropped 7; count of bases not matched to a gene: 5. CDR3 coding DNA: TGTGCCAGCAGCTTAGTCAGGGGGCCGGGGACCCAGTACTTC. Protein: CASSLVRGPGTQYF.

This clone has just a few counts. DNA for the CDR3: TGCGCCAGCATGTCGGAGGGGGCGGCAGATACGCAGTATTTT. Translating gives CASMSEGAADTQYF. This chain connects TRBV5-1 to TRBJ2-3; TRBD1 might be the D (7 bases). The CDR3 totals 14 residues. Trimming stripped 6 bases from V and 4 bases from J, with 15 bases between. Looked up from germline, CDR1 is SGHRS and CDR2 is YFSETQ. Variable domain in full (rest from reference TRBV5-1 and TRBJ2-3): KAGVTQTPRYLIKTRGQQVTLSCSPISGHRSVSWYQQTPGQGLQFLFEYFSETQRNKGNFPGRFSGRQFSNSRSEMNVSTLELGDSALYLCASMSEGAADTQYFGPGTRLTVL.

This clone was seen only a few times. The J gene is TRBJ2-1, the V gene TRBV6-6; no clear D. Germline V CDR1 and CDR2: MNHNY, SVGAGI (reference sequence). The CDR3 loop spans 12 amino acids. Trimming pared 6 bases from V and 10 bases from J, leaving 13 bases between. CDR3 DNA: TGTGCCAGCAGAATCTACAGAATGGAGCAGTTCTTC. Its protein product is CASRIYRMEQFF.

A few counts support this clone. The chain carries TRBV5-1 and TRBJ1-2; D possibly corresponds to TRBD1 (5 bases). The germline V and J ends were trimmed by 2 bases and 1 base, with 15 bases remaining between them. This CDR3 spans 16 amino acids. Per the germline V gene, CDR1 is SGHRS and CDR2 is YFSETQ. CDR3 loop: CASSFGHLTINYGYTF. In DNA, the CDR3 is TGCGCCAGCAGCTTCGGACACCTGACAATTAACTATGGCTACACCTTC. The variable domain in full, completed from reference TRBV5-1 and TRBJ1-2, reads KAGVTQTPRYLIKTRGQQVTLSCSPISGHRSVSWYQQTPGQGLQFLFEYFSETQRNKGNFPGRFSGRQFSNSRSEMNVSTLELGDSALYLCASSFGHLTINYGYTFGSGTRLTVV.

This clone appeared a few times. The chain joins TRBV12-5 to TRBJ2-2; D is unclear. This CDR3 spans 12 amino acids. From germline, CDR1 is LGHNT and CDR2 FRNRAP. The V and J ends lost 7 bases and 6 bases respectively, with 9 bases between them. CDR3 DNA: TGTGCTAGTGTGGGCTCGGCCGGGGAGCTGTTTTTT. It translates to CASVGSAGELFF.